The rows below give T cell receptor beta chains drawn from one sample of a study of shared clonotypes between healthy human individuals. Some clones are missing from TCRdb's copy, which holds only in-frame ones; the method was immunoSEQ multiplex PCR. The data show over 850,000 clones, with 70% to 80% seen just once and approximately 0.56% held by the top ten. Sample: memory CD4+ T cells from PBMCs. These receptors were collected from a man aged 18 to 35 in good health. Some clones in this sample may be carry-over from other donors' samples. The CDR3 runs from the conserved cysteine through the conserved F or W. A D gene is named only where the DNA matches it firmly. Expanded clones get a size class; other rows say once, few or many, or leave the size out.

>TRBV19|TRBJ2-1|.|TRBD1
TGTGCCAGTAGCCCCGGGACAGGGGCCTACAATGAGCAGTTCTTC
CASSPGTGAYNEQFF
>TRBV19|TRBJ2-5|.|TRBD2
TGTGCCAGTAGTCGGGCGGGAGAGAGTGAGACCCAGTACTTC
CASSRAGESETQYF
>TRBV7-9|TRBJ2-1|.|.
TGTGCTGGGGGCCTAAGCTCCTACAATGAGCAGTTCTTC
CAGGLSSYNEQFF
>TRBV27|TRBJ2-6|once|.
TGTGCCAGCAGTTTAAATCAAGGCCCTGGGGCCAACGTCCTGACTTTC
CASSLNQGPGANVLTF
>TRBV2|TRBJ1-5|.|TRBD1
TGTGCCAGCCAACAGGGGGCGCTGAGTCAGCCCCAGCATTTT
CASQQGALSQPQHF
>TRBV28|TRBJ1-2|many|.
TGTGCCAGCACGAGAGTACAGGGATCGGGCTACACCTTC
CASTRVQGSGYTF
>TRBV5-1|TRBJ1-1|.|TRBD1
TGCGCCAGCAGCCCCACAGGGGGCTGGGCTGAAGCTTTCTTT
CASSPTGGWAEAFF
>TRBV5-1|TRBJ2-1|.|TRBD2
TGCGCCAGCAGCTTGGCCGAAAGCGGGAGGTGGGAGCAGTTCTTC
CASSLAESGRWEQFF
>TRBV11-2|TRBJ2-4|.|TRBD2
TGTGCCAGCAGCCTGGGGACTACCACCCCGTACTTC
CASSLGTTTPYF
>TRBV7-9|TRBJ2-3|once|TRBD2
TGTGCCAGCAGCTTTACTAGCGGTGGGACGGCGGCAGATACGCAGTATTTT
CASSFTSGGTAADTQYF
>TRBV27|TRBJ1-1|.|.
TGTGCCAGCAGTCCCCGGACAGTCCAATTGAACACTGAAGCTTTCTTT
CASSPRTVQLNTEAFF
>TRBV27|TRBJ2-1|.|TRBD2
TGTGCCAGCAGTAGAGAGGCGGGGGGGGGTTTTGAGCAGTTCTTC
CASSREAGGGFEQFF
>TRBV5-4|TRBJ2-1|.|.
TGTGCCAGCAGCCAAGACGGAGGCGATGAGCAGTTCTTC
CASSQDGGDEQFF
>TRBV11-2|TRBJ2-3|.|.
TGTGCCAGCAGCTTCGACAGAAGCACAGATACGCAGTATTTT
CASSFDRSTDTQYF
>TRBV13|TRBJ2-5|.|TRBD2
TGTGCCAGCAGCACTTTCGGGGGGAAGGAGACCCAGTACTTC
CASSTFGGKETQYF
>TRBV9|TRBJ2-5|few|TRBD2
TGTGCCAGCAGCGAGGGGAGCGGGCGGGGGGAAGAGACCCAGTACTTC
CASSEGSGRGEETQYF
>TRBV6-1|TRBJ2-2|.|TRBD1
TGTGCCAGCAGGACAGGGTACAACACCGGGGAGCTGTTTTTT
CASRTGYNTGELFF
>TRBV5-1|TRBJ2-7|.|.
TGCGCCAGCAGCCGACAGGCCCCCTCCTACGAGCAGTACTTC
CASSRQAPSYEQYF
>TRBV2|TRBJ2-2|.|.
TGTGCCAGGGGTGGACTAACGAACACCGGGGAGCTGTTTTTT
CARGGLTNTGELFF
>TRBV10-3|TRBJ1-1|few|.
TGTGCCATCAGTGAGTCGACAGGCGGGGCTTTCTTT
CAISESTGGAFF
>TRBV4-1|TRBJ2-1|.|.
TGCGCCAGCAGCCAATGGCCCTATCGGGAGCAGTTCTTC
CASSQWPYREQFF
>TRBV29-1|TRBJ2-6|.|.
TGCAGCGTTGCGTCTGGGGCCAACGTCCTGACTTTC
CSVASGANVLTF
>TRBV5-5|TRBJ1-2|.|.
TGTGCCAGCAGCTTGTGGGGGGATGGCTACACCTTC
CASSLWGDGYTF
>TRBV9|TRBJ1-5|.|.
TGTGCCAGCAGCGGGGGACCGGACCAGCCCCAGCATTTT
CASSGGPDQPQHF
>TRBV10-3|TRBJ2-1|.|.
TGTGCCATCAGTGATCTGGACGGGAGATCATACAATGAGCAGTTCTTC
CAISDLDGRSYNEQFF
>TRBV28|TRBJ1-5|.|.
TGTGCCAGCAGTTCCTCGCAGGGAAGCAATCAGCCCCAGCATTTT
CASSSSQGSNQPQHF
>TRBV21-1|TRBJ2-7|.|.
TGTGCCAGCAGCACATTCTCCTACGAGCAGTACTTC
CASSTFSYEQYF
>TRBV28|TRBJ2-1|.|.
TGTGCCAGCAGTTTATCCAGGCCCCCACCAAATGAGCAGTTCTTC
CASSLSRPPPNEQFF